Included here is one TCR beta chain sequence, with context. Per the germline V gene, CDR1 is SGHRS and CDR2 is YFSETQ. CDR3 length equals 18 residues. Losses at the gene ends were 6 bases for V and 2 bases for J; bases not matched to a gene: 18. The table came from immunoSEQ multiplex PCR; TCRdb's copy has only in-frame clones and leaves some out. The sample lists tens of thousands of clones; approximately 90% were seen once. This sample is part of a study of OX40 agonist ivuxolimab in advanced cancers. This TCR was recovered from an adult with an advanced solid tumor such as melanoma, head and neck, liver or kidney cancer. The sample here was CD4+ or CD8+ T cells sorted from blood, taken in a trial of the OX40 agonist ivuxolimab. The V call is TRBV5-1, the J call TRBJ2-7, with 9 bases matching TRBD1. This CDR3 is CASTPINARDRETYEQYF. Here the CDR3 DNA reads TGCGCCAGCACCCCAATTAACGCCCGGGACAGGGAAACCTACGAGCAGTACTTC.